This entry concerns a single TCR beta chain. Original data processing: The assay estimated nucleated cells by amplifying reference gene primers. Clones were sequenced by immunoSEQ multiplex PCR, and TCRdb holds only the in-frame ones, with some missing. That table is the source of V, J and clone size, and D and trimming were worked out from the DNA. This sample yields about 90,000 clones, of which approximately 80% are seen a single time; around 10% belongs to the top ten. This sample stems from a study of blood T cell repertoires in COVID-19. On the study more broadly: The cDNA or gDNA used as material had been derived from T cells, B-cell-depleted T cells, or PBMCs.

The CDR3 extends over 14 amino acids. The V and J ends lost 3 bases and 4 bases respectively, with 12 bases between them. Germline CDR1 LGHNA, CDR2 YSLEER. The chain carries TRBV4-3 and TRBJ1-1; maybe TRBD1 (5 bases). The sequenced sample was peripheral blood. The clonotype comes from a woman aged 65 to 85 with acute or convalescent COVID-19. CDR3 residues: CASSQVQGGTEAFF. CDR3 coding DNA: TGCGCCAGCAGCCAGGTGCAGGGCGGCACTGAAGCTTTCTTT.